The clone carrying this T cell receptor beta chain has a handful of counts. These data are taken from a study of T-cell reconstitution after alpha-beta-depleted transplantation in children. Germline values: CDR1 MNHEY, CDR2 SVGAGI. Trimming cost V 0 bases and J 7 bases, with 9 bases left between them. The length of the CDR3 is 14 residues. Preparation of the TCRbeta library used unique molecular identifiers. One entry per CDR3 protein results from TCRdb running MiXCR on the PCR reads. The table records almost 500,000 distinct CDR3 sequences, around an eighth of them present only once. Source: PBMCs from the stem cell graft donor, taken from the stem cell graft. The TCR sequence derives from a human donor who donated a stem cell graft to a child with combined immunodeficiency. This rearrangement joins TRBV6-5 to TRBJ2-2, with a weak D call TRBD2 (5 bases). This CDR3 is CASSYSEEVGELFF. The CDR3 nucleotides are TGTGCCAGCAGTTACTCAGAGGAGGTCGGGGAGCTGTTTTTT.